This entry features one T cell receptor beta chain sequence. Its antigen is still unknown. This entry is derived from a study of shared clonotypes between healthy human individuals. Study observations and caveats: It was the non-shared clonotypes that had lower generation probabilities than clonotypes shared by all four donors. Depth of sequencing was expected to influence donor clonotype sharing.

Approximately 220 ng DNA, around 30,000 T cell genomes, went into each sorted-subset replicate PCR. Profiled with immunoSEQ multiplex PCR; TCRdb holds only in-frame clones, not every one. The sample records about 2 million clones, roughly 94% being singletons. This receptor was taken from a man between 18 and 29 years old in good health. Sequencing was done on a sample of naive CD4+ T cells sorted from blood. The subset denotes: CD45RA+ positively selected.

Written as DNA, the CDR3 is TGCGCCAGCAGCCAGACAGGGGGCACAGATACGCAGTATTTT. Residues: CASSQTGGTDTQYF. The V call is TRBV10-2, the J call TRBJ2-3, with 8 bases that match TRBD1. Germline V lookup: CDR1 WSHSY, CDR2 SAAADI. This CDR3 contains 14 residues. V trimming: 6 bases; J trimming: 1 base; junction bases outside the gene matches: 3.